A single sample gave rise to the 6 T cell receptor beta chains below, sequenced in a study of shared T cell receptors in the human thymus. The method was immunoSEQ multiplex PCR; TCRdb's version includes in-frame clones alone and lacks a portion of them. The data hold about 730,000 clones, with over 75% observed a single time. The data also belong to a second study, concerning human thymus T cells.

Sequencing input: thymocytes. These receptors all come from a girl less than two years old with a congenital heart defect.

The table lists this clone with a few counts. The CDR3: CASSQDASGESNSSYNEQFF. The DNA for the CDR3 is TGCGCCAGCAGCCAAGACGCTAGCGGGGAATCAAATAGCTCCTACAATGAGCAGTTCTTC. This chain links TRBV4-1 with TRBJ2-1, with 9 positions matching TRBD2. Germline CDR1 MGHRA, CDR2 YSYEKL. There are 20 residues in the CDR3. After removal of 0 bases from V and 0 bases from J, the junction contained 12 bases not matched to a gene.

V usage is TRBV4-3 and J usage is TRBJ2-5; D possibly corresponds to TRBD2 (5 bases). Trimming cost V 0 bases and J 4 bases, with 15 bases left between them. The CDR3 covers 16 residues. Germline V CDR1 and CDR2: LGHNA, YSLEER. As DNA, the CDR3 is TGCGCCAGCAGCCAAGATAGGAGGACTCCCAGAGAGACCCAGTACTTC. As protein: CASSQDRRTPRETQYF.

This clone was observed a handful of times. The V call is TRBV7-3, the J call TRBJ2-1; D ambiguous. The V end lost 5 bases, the J end lost 6 bases, and 17 bases lay between the germline ends. The length of the CDR3 is 15 residues. CDR1 and CDR2 (germline): SGHTA, FQGTGA. CDR3 nucleotide sequence: TGTGCCAGCAGCGACCCCCGGAGTAACCTCAATGAGCAGTTCTTC. It is translated as CASSDPRSNLNEQFF.

This chain joins TRBV6-6 and TRBJ1-1, with D tentatively TRBD1 (6 bases). The CDR3 consists of 14 residues. Looked up from germline, CDR1 is MNHNY and CDR2 is SVGAGI (reference sequence). V was shortened by 6 bases and J by 0 bases, with 11 bases between the two germline ends. The CDR3: CASRPQGMNTEAFF. CDR3 DNA: TGTGCCAGCAGGCCACAGGGAATGAACACTGAAGCTTTCTTT.

This chain uses TRBV5-8 with TRBJ2-5; D might be TRBD2 (5 bases). The CDR3 sequence is 15 residues long. Germline loops: CDR1 SGHTS, CDR2 YDEGEE. The V and J ends lost 0 bases and 5 bases respectively, with 14 bases between them. The CDR3, as DNA: TGTGCCAGCAGCTTGGGCGGCGGGCTCGGGGAGACCCAGTACTTC. Translating gives CASSLGGGLGETQYF.

CDR3 residues: CASSQVMQEGGAGELFF. The CDR3 bases are TGTGCCAGCTCACAGGTTATGCAAGAAGGAGGGGCCGGGGAGCTGTTTTTT. V usage is TRBV18 and J usage is TRBJ2-2, with D perhaps matching TRBD2 (6 bases). Germline V gene data show CDR1 as KGHSH and CDR2 as LQKENI. The V end was cut by 4 bases, the J end by 6 bases, with 21 bases between. The CDR3 totals 17 residues. Variable domain in full (rest from reference TRBV18 and TRBJ2-2): NAGVMQNPRHLVRRRGQEARLRCSPMKGHSHVYWYRQLPEEGLKFMVYLQKENIIDESGMPKERFSAEFPKEGPSILRIQQVVRGDSAAYFCASSQVMQEGGAGELFFGEGSRLTVL.